The clone carrying this TCR beta chain was seen a handful of times. The antigen is not known. The record originates from a study of cytomegalovirus exposure and HLA in healthy donors. Study details: A preliminary data release comprised tens of millions of unique TCRs obtained from HLA-typed donors. The study, taken as a whole, reports: A missense variant in DCLRE1C was later tied to TCR beta V- and J-gene trimming. A few chains linked to CMV were shown in vitro to be specific for CMV antigens.

Germline V gives CDR1 SGHDT, CDR2 YYEEEE. V gave up 6 bases and J gave up 6 bases, with 24 bases separating them. The CDR3 runs to 17 residues. This PCR relied on a set of 60 Vbeta primers and 13 Jbeta primers. Method: immunoSEQ multiplex PCR; TCRdb's copy keeps in-frame clones and lacks some. This sample has about 150,000 clones, with more than 9.5% found just once. This receptor was taken from a man in his forties or fifties in good health and CMV-seronegative. Sequenced material: PBMCs. V and J are TRBV5-6 and TRBJ2-2, with D possibly TRBD2 on 6 matching bases. The CDR3 DNA reads as TGTGCCAGCACCCTGGTTGGAGGGCTACGAGGGGCCGGGGAGCTGTTTTTT. Protein product: CASTLVGGLRGAGELFF.